This TCR beta chain was observed in a study of cytomegalovirus exposure and HLA in healthy donors. General study results and limits: Subsequent analysis revealed that first-cohort TCR clusters tended to co-occur in the 110 or so validation repertoires. 164 TCR beta chains were listed as cytomegalovirus-associated.

TCRdb keeps only in-frame clones here, not all; method: immunoSEQ multiplex PCR. The table lists about 130,000 clones, over 85% of them singletons. As to this clone: The antigen remains undetermined.

CDR3 length: 13 amino acids. Looked up from germline, CDR1 is MDHEN and CDR2 is SYDVKM. Trimming stripped 8 bases from V and 2 bases from J, with 10 bases between. The donors were in the roughly 130-subject validation cohort, distinct from the roughly 600-subject first cohort. This sequence joins TRBV28 and TRBJ1-5; no clear D. What was sequenced was PBMCs. The clonotype comes from a man aged 30 to 45 in good health and CMV-seronegative. In nucleotides, the CDR3 is TGTGCCAGCCACGGACTGGGCAATCAGCCCCAGCATTTT. Translating it yields CASHGLGNQPQHF.